What follows describes a single T cell receptor beta chain. Antigen unknown. This CDR3 comprises 16 residues. Trimming at V came to 5 bases and at J to 8 bases, leaving 12 bases not matched to a gene. CDR1 and CDR2 (germline): MGHDK, SYGVNS. This sample stems from a study of T cell responses to AZD1222 COVID-19 vaccine. Points from the study as a whole: Spike-specific TCR depth and breadth grew after two AZD1222 doses. In all cases, repertoires were sampled only after the peak T cell response. The number of AZD1222 recipients seropositive at baseline was only five to seven.

Profiled with immunoSEQ multiplex PCR; TCRdb holds only in-frame clones, not every one. The sample includes more than 60,000 clones, 80% to 90% of them seen just once. The chain combines TRBV25-1 with TRBJ2-1, with 10 bases matching TRBD2. The sample in question was peripheral blood, obtained 28 days after the second AZD1222 dose. The TCR sequence derives from an adult who received the AZD1222 COVID-19 vaccine. In DNA, the CDR3 is TGTGCCAGCAGTCGAAGCGGGAGGGCTCCCGGCTATGAGCAGTTCTTC. Protein: CASSRSGRAPGYEQFF.